This is a list of T cell receptor beta chains from one sample in a study of T cell repertoires in cytomegalovirus infection. Their recognized antigens are unknown. TCRdb called the reads again in MiXCR, with one record for every CDR3 protein. The sample has about half a million distinct CDR3 sequences; approximately 46% are singletons. Sequences were derived from cultured PBMCs, sampled from culture after CMV antigen stimulation. The receptors were gathered from a human donor in good health (CMV status not recorded). Some clones in this sample may be carry-over from other donors' samples. Each CDR3 is given with its conserved first and last residue. The D gene is left open where the match is weak. Clone size appears in some rows only: once, few, many, or a class for an expanded clone.

D gene | J gene | clone size | V gene | CDR3 protein | CDR3 DNA
NA | TRBJ1-1 | NA | TRBV7-8 | CASSTDRRREAFF | TGTGCCAGCAGCACCGACAGGAGGCGGGAAGCTTTCTTT
TRBD1 | TRBJ1-2 | NA | TRBV7-2 | CASSLVARGLDGYTF | TGTGCCAGCAGCTTAGTAGCCAGGGGGCTCGATGGCTACACCTTC
NA | TRBJ1-1 | NA | TRBV11-2 | CASSLQGLGTEAFF | TGTGCCAGCAGCTTACAGGGGTTGGGCACTGAAGCTTTCTTT
TRBD2 | TRBJ2-5 | NA | TRBV6-2/TRBV6-3 | CASSYPIGLAGQETQYF | TGTGCCAGCAGTTACCCCATCGGACTAGCGGGGCAAGAGACCCAGTACTTC
TRBD1 | TRBJ1-1 | NA | TRBV19 | CASSYRPTGVGTEAFF | TGTGCCAGTAGTTACCGACCCACAGGGGTTGGCACTGAAGCTTTCTTT
NA | TRBJ2-1 | NA | TRBV7-2 | CASSFLGGGAGGNEQFF | TGTGCCAGCAGCTTTTTAGGGGGGGGGGCCGGTGGAAATGAGCAGTTCTTC
NA | TRBJ2-1 | few | TRBV6-2/TRBV6-3 | CASSSFGGSEQFF | TGTGCCAGCAGTTCTTTTGGGGGCAGCGAGCAGTTCTTC
NA | TRBJ2-5 | NA | TRBV5-3 | CASSTGRMGETQYF | TGTGCCAGCAGCACAGGACGGATGGGGGAGACCCAGTACTTC
NA | TRBJ1-3 | NA | TRBV12-3/TRBV12-4 | CASSLGNGNTIYF | TGTGCCAGCAGTTTGGGAAATGGAAACACCATATATTTT
TRBD1 | TRBJ2-7 | few | TRBV28 | CASSSPHGQGARYEQYF | TGTGCCAGCAGTTCCCCACACGGACAGGGGGCTCGCTACGAGCAGTACTTC
TRBD1 | TRBJ2-1 | NA | TRBV7-9 | CASSPRGTGHNEQFF | TGTGCCAGCAGCCCAAGGGGGACAGGGCACAATGAGCAGTTCTTC
TRBD2 | TRBJ2-4 | NA | TRBV15 | CATSGGGLARNIQYF | TGTGCCACCAGCGGCGGGGGGCTGGCCCGAAACATTCAGTACTTC
NA | TRBJ2-3 | NA | TRBV18 | CASSPQIATTDTQYF | TGTGCCAGCTCACCCCAAATCGCTACCACAGATACGCAGTATTTT
NA | TRBJ2-3 | NA | TRBV4-1 | CASSQEVGTSTDTQYF | TGTGCCAGCAGCCAAGAAGTAGGAACTAGCACAGATACGCAGTATTTT
TRBD2 | TRBJ2-7 | NA | TRBV28 | CASIRRGTSYEQYF | TGTGCCAGCATCCGGCGGGGGACCTCCTACGAGCAGTACTTC
NA | TRBJ1-1 | few | TRBV7-9 | CASSLAEVTEAFF | TGTGCCAGCAGCTTAGCAGAGGTCACTGAAGCTTTCTTT
TRBD1 | TRBJ1-2 | once | TRBV4-1 | CASSQDDREWYGYTF | TGCGCCAGCAGCCAAGATGACAGGGAATGGTATGGCTACACCTTC
NA | TRBJ1-1 | few | TRBV30 | CAWYDYTEAFF | TGTGCCTGGTATGATTACACTGAAGCTTTCTTT
TRBD2 | TRBJ2-1 | NA | TRBV20-1 | CSARDHPGREVVSYNEQFF | TGCAGTGCTAGAGATCATCCCGGGCGGGAGGTTGTATCCTACAATGAGCAGTTCTTC
TRBD2 | TRBJ2-5 | once | TRBV11-2 | CASSSGLRAGTQYF | TGTGCCAGCAGCTCGGGACTACGCGCGGGGACCCAGTACTTC
NA | TRBJ2-7 | NA | TRBV5-4 | CASSRIPGIDEQYF | TGTGCCAGCAGCCGAATACCCGGAATCGACGAGCAGTACTTC
NA | TRBJ1-1 | NA | TRBV5-1 | CASTNGASKTTEAFF | TGCGCCAGCACCAATGGGGCCTCCAAGACCACTGAAGCTTTCTTT
NA | TRBJ1-6 | NA | TRBV15 | CATRTGNSPLHF | TGTGCCACCAGGACCGGTAATTCACCCCTCCACTTT
NA | TRBJ1-3 | NA | TRBV7-9 | CASRGSEYSGNTIYF | TGTGCCAGCCGCGGATCCGAGTACTCTGGAAACACCATATATTTT
NA | TRBJ2-3 | many | TRBV7-2 | CASSQQGTGRGDTQYF | TGTGCCAGCAGCCAACAAGGGACTGGCAGAGGAGATACGCAGTATTTT
NA | TRBJ2-5 | NA | TRBV7-2 | CASSSDGGPQETQYF | TGTGCCAGCAGCTCTGATGGGGGGCCTCAAGAGACCCAGTACTTC
TRBD2 | TRBJ2-1 | NA | TRBV6-5 | CASRSKLAGGSLNEQFF | TGTGCCAGCAGATCCAAACTAGCGGGGGGATCACTTAATGAGCAGTTCTTC
NA | TRBJ1-3 | few | TRBV12-3/TRBV12-4 | CANRKGGNTIYF | TGTGCCAACCGAAAAGGGGGAAACACCATATATTTT
NA | TRBJ2-1 | few | TRBV10-3 | CAISANFYNEQFF | TGTGCCATCAGTGCGAACTTCTACAATGAGCAGTTCTTC
TRBD1 | TRBJ2-3 | NA | TRBV5-4 | CASSPSQGATDTQYF | TGTGCCAGCAGCCCGTCACAGGGGGCGACAGATACGCAGTATTTT
TRBD2 | TRBJ2-2 | NA | TRBV7-2 | CASSFVPGGWTGELFF | TGTGCCAGCAGCTTCGTACCGGGGGGGTGGACCGGGGAGCTGTTTTTT
TRBD2 | TRBJ2-2 | NA | TRBV6-2/TRBV6-3 | CASSSPILAGINTGELFF | TGTGCCAGCAGTAGCCCCATACTAGCGGGGATAAACACCGGGGAGCTGTTTTTT
TRBD2 | TRBJ2-7 | NA | TRBV7-4 | CASSSGSPSGLAAYEQYF | TGTGCCAGCAGTTCCGGTTCTCCGTCGGGACTAGCGGCCTACGAGCAGTACTTC
TRBD2 | TRBJ2-3 | few | TRBV7-2 | CASSPRLAFGDTQYF | TGTGCCAGCAGCCCCCGACTAGCTTTTGGTGATACGCAGTATTTT
NA | TRBJ1-5 | NA | TRBV12-3/TRBV12-4 | CASSRPNQPQHF | TGTGCCAGCTCTAGGCCGAATCAGCCCCAGCATTTT
TRBD1 | TRBJ2-1 | NA | TRBV7-2 | CASSEGQGAANEQFF | TGTGCCAGCAGCGAGGGACAGGGGGCCGCCAATGAGCAGTTCTTC
NA | TRBJ2-2 | NA | TRBV12-3/TRBV12-4 | CASSSVDGGELFF | TGTGCCAGCAGTTCCGTGGACGGAGGGGAGCTGTTTTTT